A selection of T cell receptor beta chains follows, all from one sample in a study of T cell repertoires in cytomegalovirus infection. TCRdb called the reads again in MiXCR, with one record for every CDR3 protein. This repertoire shows approximately 550,000 distinct CDR3 sequences, more than 15% found once; its top ten account for roughly 25%. Sequencing was carried out using CD8+ T cells from PBMCs. The origin of the receptors is a human donor in good health (CMV status not recorded). Some clones in this sample may be carry-over from other donors' samples. CDR3s include the opening cysteine and the closing phenylalanine or tryptophan. The D gene is left open where the match is weak. Some rows mark clone size as missing; the rest say once, few, many or name a class of expanded clone.

J: TRBJ1-2; D: TRBD1; size: NA; V: TRBV28; CDR3: CASSFLSRDRAYGYTF; DNA: TGTGCCAGCAGTTTTCTGTCCCGGGACAGGGCCTATGGCTACACCTTC
J: TRBJ1-5; D: TRBD1; size: few; V: TRBV4-2; CDR3: CASSEGGGQISNQPQHF; DNA: TGTGCCAGCAGCGAAGGAGGGGGACAGATTAGCAATCAGCCCCAGCATTTT
J: TRBJ2-7; D: TRBD2; size: many; V: TRBV7-9; CDR3: CASSGSGDREGLAGYEQYF; DNA: TGTGCCAGCAGCGGCAGCGGGGACAGGGAGGGACTAGCGGGATACGAGCAGTACTTC
J: TRBJ2-7; D: NA; size: many; V: TRBV28; CDR3: CASSFLRVEIHEQYF; DNA: TGTGCCAGCAGTTTTCTTCGGGTAGAAATCCACGAGCAGTACTTC
J: TRBJ2-1; D: TRBD2; size: many; V: TRBV7-3; CDR3: CASTPGAGGYNEQFF; DNA: TGTGCCAGCACCCCAGGGGCGGGGGGCTACAATGAGCAGTTCTTC
J: TRBJ1-2; D: NA; size: NA; V: TRBV25-1; CDR3: CASSASEANYGYTF; DNA: TGTGCCAGCAGTGCCTCTGAAGCTAACTATGGCTACACCTTC
J: TRBJ1-1; D: NA; size: few; V: TRBV5-4; CDR3: CASRDGDGEPEAFF; DNA: TGTGCCAGCAGGGACGGGGACGGGGAGCCTGAAGCTTTCTTT
J: TRBJ2-1; D: TRBD2; size: few; V: TRBV5-1; CDR3: CASSMTSGGLPYNEQFF; DNA: TGCGCCAGCAGCATGACTAGCGGGGGGCTCCCTTACAATGAGCAGTTCTTC
J: TRBJ2-1; D: NA; size: few; V: TRBV19; CDR3: CASRDRAVYNEQFF; DNA: TGTGCCAGTAGGGACAGAGCGGTCTACAATGAGCAGTTCTTC
J: TRBJ2-5; D: TRBD1; size: NA; V: TRBV9; CDR3: CASSTGTGVETQYF; DNA: TGTGCCAGCAGCACCGGGACAGGGGTCGAGACCCAGTACTTC
J: TRBJ1-3; D: NA; size: once; V: TRBV28; CDR3: CASSYRSSGNTIYF; DNA: TGTGCCAGCAGTTACCGGAGCTCTGGAAACACCATATATTTT
J: TRBJ1-2; D: TRBD1; size: many; V: TRBV7-9; CDR3: CASSRDRVDYGYTF; DNA: TGTGCCAGCAGCCGGGACAGGGTTGATTATGGCTACACCTTC
J: TRBJ2-7; D: NA; size: few; V: TRBV27; CDR3: CASSLRGHPYEQYF; DNA: TGTGCCAGCAGTTTAAGAGGACATCCCTACGAGCAGTACTTC
J: TRBJ2-1; D: NA; size: NA; V: TRBV28; CDR3: CASSVAYYNEQFF; DNA: TGTGCCAGCAGCGTAGCGTATTACAATGAGCAGTTCTTC
J: TRBJ2-3; D: NA; size: NA; V: TRBV24-1; CDR3: CATSDSQAPWRTDTQYF; DNA: TGTGCCACCAGTGATTCGCAGGCTCCCTGGCGCACAGATACGCAGTATTTT
J: TRBJ2-1; D: TRBD2; size: NA; V: TRBV5-6; CDR3: CASSLELAGANEQFF; DNA: TGTGCCAGCAGCTTGGAGCTAGCGGGGGCCAATGAGCAGTTCTTC
J: TRBJ1-1; D: NA; size: NA; V: TRBV28; CDR3: CASSQGRRRTEAFF; DNA: TGTGCCAGCAGTCAGGGCCGGCGGCGGACTGAAGCTTTCTTT
J: TRBJ2-7; D: NA; size: many; V: TRBV6-7; CDR3: CASSYSRAGGHSYEQYF; DNA: TGTGCCAGCAGTTACTCAAGAGCCGGGGGACACTCCTACGAGCAGTACTTC
J: TRBJ2-3; D: NA; size: many; V: TRBV7-8; CDR3: CASSSLQPGERTDTQYF; DNA: TGTGCCAGCAGCTCCCTCCAGCCAGGGGAGCGTACAGATACGCAGTATTTT
J: TRBJ2-3; D: NA; size: NA; V: TRBV19; CDR3: CASSMGQRTTDTQYF; DNA: TGTGCCAGTAGTATGGGCCAGCGGACCACAGATACGCAGTATTTT
J: TRBJ1-1; D: TRBD1; size: many; V: TRBV7-6; CDR3: CASSFGTGGENEAFF; DNA: TGTGCCAGCAGCTTCGGGACAGGGGGCGAAAATGAAGCTTTCTTT
J: TRBJ1-2; D: NA; size: NA; V: TRBV4-2; CDR3: CASSPITGTNQGGYTF; DNA: TGTGCCAGCAGCCCGATTACCGGGACCAATCAGGGTGGCTACACCTTC
J: TRBJ1-1; D: NA; size: many; V: TRBV10-3; CDR3: CAISVDRRGANTEAFF; DNA: TGTGCCATCAGTGTTGACAGGAGAGGGGCGAACACTGAAGCTTTCTTT